This entry concerns a single T cell receptor (beta chain). The antigen remains unidentified. Here immunoSEQ multiplex PCR was the method, and the copy in TCRdb shows in-frame clones only, minus some. The profile shows some 94,000 clones, roughly 87% of them singletons. The entry originates in a study of T cell responses to AZD1222 COVID-19 vaccine. Study results and limitations: Spike regions recognized by vaccine-associated CD4 TCRs spanned the protein, led by 160-218 and 743-854. Recipients of AZD1222 seropositive at baseline numbered only 5 to 7. Repertoire sampling occurred only after the peak T cell response. Receipt of two AZD1222 doses was followed by a rise in Spike-specific TCR breadth and depth.

The specimen was peripheral blood, collected on day 0 of AZD1222 vaccination. This TCR was recovered from an adult in good health.

The CDR3 DNA reads as TGTGCCAGCAGCTTAACCGCTAGTGAAAAACTGTTTTTT. It is translated as CASSLTASEKLFF. The chain uses TRBV7-9 and TRBJ1-4; D unresolved. The germline V and J ends were trimmed by 2 bases and 7 bases, with 8 bases remaining between them. Germline V CDR1 and CDR2: SEHNR, FQNEAQ (reference sequence). This CDR3 has 13 residues.